Below are 13 T cell receptor beta chains sequenced from a single sample in a study of human T cells and chemical hapten exposure. Sample time point: healthy volunteer bleed at 2 weeks. Total RNA was isolated from whole blood that had not been fractionated. A single record per CDR3 protein comes from TCRdb applying MiXCR to the RACE reads. The sample has approximately 97,000 distinct CDR3 sequences; around 9% are singletons. The sequenced sample consisted of whole blood. The receptors stem from a female donor in good health. Some clones in this sample may be carry-over from other donors' samples.

This clonotype has at least ten counts. The V call is TRBV20-1, the J call TRBJ1-5; the D gene is possibly TRBD1 (5 bases). This CDR3 comprises 14 residues. V lost 3 bases to trimming and J lost 4 bases, with 13 bases between them. Germline V gene sequence: CDR1 DFQATT, CDR2 SNEGSKA (reference sequence). As DNA, the CDR3 is TGCAGTGCTAGTTTGTCCAGGGATAATCAGCCCCAGCATTTT. Translated, it gives CSASLSRDNQPQHF.

V usage is TRBV10-3 and J usage is TRBJ2-3; TRBD1 might be the D (6 bases). The length of the CDR3 is 16 residues. V was cut by 2 bases and J by 6 bases, with 18 bases left in between. The germline V gene has CDR1 ENHRY and CDR2 SYGVKD. The CDR3 DNA reads TGTGCCATCAGTGAGGGGGGACCCCAAAGGGGGGATACGCAGTATTTT. Amino acid sequence: CAISEGGPQRGDTQYF.

This clonotype was detected only a few times. The genes are TRBV6-2 or TRBV6-3 and TRBJ1-2; D ambiguous. From germline, CDR1 is MNHEY and CDR2 SVGEGT. The V gene lost 5 bases and the J gene lost 4 bases, with 14 bases spanning the gap. This CDR3 is built from 14 residues. The CDR3 DNA follows: TGTGCCAGCAGTCCCCTCGACACTCTCTATGGCTACACCTTC. Its translation is CASSPLDTLYGYTF.

This clonotype was seen at least ten times. The gene calls are TRBV3-1 and TRBJ2-1, with 13 nucleotides matching TRBD2. In germline, CDR1 is LGHDT, CDR2 YNNKEL (reference sequence). The CDR3 covers 16 residues. V lost 4 bases to trimming and J lost 7 bases; unmatched junction nucleotides: 7. The CDR3 is CASSPTSGGIGNEQFF. The CDR3 DNA reads TGTGCCAGCAGCCCGACTAGCGGGGGGATCGGGAATGAGCAGTTCTTC.

This clonotype appeared a few times. V usage is TRBV5-1 and J usage is TRBJ2-1; 10 bases fit TRBD2. The CDR3 is made up of 18 amino acids. V shed 0 bases and J 5 bases; nucleotides not matched to a gene: 11. From germline, CDR1 is SGHRS and CDR2 YFSETQ. The CDR3 here is CASSLVGSRLAGDNEQFF. CDR3 bases: TGCGCCAGCAGCTTGGTAGGCAGCAGACTAGCGGGCGACAATGAGCAGTTCTTC.

The V and J genes are TRBV6-5 and TRBJ2-7; 10 nucleotides line up with TRBD2. Germline trimming cut 7 bases from V and 2 bases from J; bases unmatched to any gene: 5. The germline CDR1 and CDR2 sequences are MNHEY and SVGAGI. The CDR3 has 14 amino acids. The CDR3 loop reads CASILAGSTYEQYF. CDR3 DNA: TGTGCCAGCATACTAGCGGGGTCCACCTACGAGCAGTACTTC.

About this clonotype: This may arise from a read error, as a much more abundant clone is one base away. CDR3 nucleotides: TGTGCCAGCAGCACAAGGGCGAGCGGGGCGTGGACAGATACGCAGTATTTT. This sequence encodes CASSTRASGAWTDTQYF. V gene TRBV11-3 combines with J gene TRBJ2-3, with 7 bases matching TRBD2. Germline assignment: CDR1 SGHNT and CDR2 YENEEA. This CDR3 comprises 17 residues. The ends lost 5 bases at V and 3 bases at J; junction bases unmatched: 14. The variable domain in full, with the rest retrieved from reference TRBV11-3 and TRBJ2-3, is EAGVVQSPRYKIIEKKQPVAFWCNPISGHNTLYWYLQNLGQGPELLIRYENEEAVDDSQLPKDRFSAERLKGVDSTLKIQPAELGDSAVYLCASSTRASGAWTDTQYFGPGTRLTVL.

This clonotype was found a few times. This chain uses TRBV7-8 with TRBJ2-4; D not certain. This CDR3 is built from 13 residues. CDR1 and CDR2 from the germline V gene are SGHVS and FQNEAQ. Trimming removed 5 bases at V and 5 bases at J, with 10 bases between. CDR3 DNA: TGTGCCAGCAGCGAACGGACCCAAAACATTCAGTACTTC. Amino acids: CASSERTQNIQYF.

At least ten counts were recorded for this clonotype. V usage is TRBV2 and J usage is TRBJ2-3, with D unclear. The ends were cut back, 4 bases at V and 3 bases at J, with 11 bases in the middle. Germline values: CDR1 SNHLY, CDR2 FYNNEI. This CDR3 region has 14 residues. The CDR3 nucleotides are TGTGCCAGCAGTGCGGTAGCTCCAACAGATACGCAGTATTTT. This translates into CASSAVAPTDTQYF.

This clonotype showed up many times. The chain combines TRBV23-1 with TRBJ2-2; TRBD2 aligns across 14 bases. TRBV23-1 is labeled an ORF, and its function is uncertain. This CDR3 comprises 20 residues. Trimming took 3 bases from V and 4 from J; bases not matched to a gene: 13. This CDR3 is CASSHPPGTSGSYITGELFF. The CDR3 DNA sequence: TGCGCCAGCAGTCATCCTCCGGGGACTAGCGGGAGTTATATCACCGGGGAGCTGTTTTTT.

This clonotype appeared many times. The chain is built from TRBV20-1 and TRBJ2-4; D is uncertain. The V gene lost 0 bases and the J gene lost 0 bases, with 9 bases spanning the gap. Germline lookup yields CDR1 DFQATT and CDR2 SNEGSKA (reference sequence). The CDR3 is 15 residues long. CDR3 sequence (DNA): TGCAGTGCTAGAGATCTATCACTAGCCAAAAACATTCAGTACTTC. It codes for CSARDLSLAKNIQYF.

The table lists this clonotype with a few counts. J is TRBJ1-1 and V is TRBV21-1; the table gives TRBD1 as D, unverified against the DNA. TRBV21-1 is designated a pseudogene. This CDR3 has 10 amino acids. The CDR3 here is CASRGDEAFF. In nucleotides, the CDR3 is TGTGCCAGCAGAGGGGATGAAGCTTTCTTT.

The rearrangement joins TRBV2 to TRBJ2-3; D tentatively reads TRBD1 or TRBD2 (6 bases each). The CDR3 has 15 amino acids. The germline V gene has CDR1 SNHLY and CDR2 FYNNEI. Trimming removed 6 bases from V and 8 bases from J, with 21 bases in between. As DNA, the CDR3 is TGTGCCAGCAGGGACTACGACAGGAGCGAGGGTACGCAGTATTTT. This codes for CASRDYDRSEGTQYF.